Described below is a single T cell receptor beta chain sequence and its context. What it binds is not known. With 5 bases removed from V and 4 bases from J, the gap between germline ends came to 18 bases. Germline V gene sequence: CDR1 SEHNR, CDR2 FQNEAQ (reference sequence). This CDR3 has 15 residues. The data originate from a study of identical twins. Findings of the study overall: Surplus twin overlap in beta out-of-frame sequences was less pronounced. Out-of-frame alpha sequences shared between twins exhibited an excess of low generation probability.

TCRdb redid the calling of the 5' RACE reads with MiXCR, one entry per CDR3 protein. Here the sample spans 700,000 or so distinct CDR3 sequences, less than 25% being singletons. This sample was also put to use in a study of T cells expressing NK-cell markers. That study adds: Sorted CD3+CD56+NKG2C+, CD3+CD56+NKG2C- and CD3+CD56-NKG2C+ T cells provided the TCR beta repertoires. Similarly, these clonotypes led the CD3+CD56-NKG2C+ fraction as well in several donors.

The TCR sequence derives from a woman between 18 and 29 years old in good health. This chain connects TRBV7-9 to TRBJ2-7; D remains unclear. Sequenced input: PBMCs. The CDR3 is CASSPPLSEGYEQYF. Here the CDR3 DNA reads TGTGCCAGCAGCCCCCCGCTCAGCGAAGGGTACGAGCAGTACTTC.